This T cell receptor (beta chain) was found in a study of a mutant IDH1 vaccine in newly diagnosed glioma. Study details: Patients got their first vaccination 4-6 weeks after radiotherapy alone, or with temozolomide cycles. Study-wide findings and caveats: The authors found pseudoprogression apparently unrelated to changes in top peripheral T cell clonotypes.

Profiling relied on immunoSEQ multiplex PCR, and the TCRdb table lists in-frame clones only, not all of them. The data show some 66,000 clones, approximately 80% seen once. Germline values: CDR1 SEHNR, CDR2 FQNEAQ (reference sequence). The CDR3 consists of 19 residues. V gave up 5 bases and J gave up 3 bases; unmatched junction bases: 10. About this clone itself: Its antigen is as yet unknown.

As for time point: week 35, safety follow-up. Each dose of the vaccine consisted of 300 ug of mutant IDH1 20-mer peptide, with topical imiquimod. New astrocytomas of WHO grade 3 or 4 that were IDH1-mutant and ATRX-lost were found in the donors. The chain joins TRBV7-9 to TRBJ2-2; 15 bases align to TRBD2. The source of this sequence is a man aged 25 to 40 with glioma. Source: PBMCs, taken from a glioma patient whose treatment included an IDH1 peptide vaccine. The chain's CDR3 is CASSGTSGGMYVDTGELFF. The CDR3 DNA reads TGTGCCAGCAGCGGGACTAGCGGGGGGATGTATGTCGACACCGGGGAGCTGTTTTTT.